The 32 T cell receptor beta chains below come from one sample, sequenced in a study of OX40 agonist ivuxolimab in advanced cancers. Sequencing was performed with immunoSEQ multiplex PCR; in TCRdb, only in-frame clones are kept and a portion is missing. The repertoire holds 45,000 to 60,000 clones, with roughly 89% as singletons. Sequenced material: CD4+ or CD8+ T cells sorted from blood, taken in a trial of the OX40 agonist ivuxolimab. These receptors originate from an adult with an advanced solid tumor such as melanoma, head and neck, liver or kidney cancer.

The J gene is TRBJ2-5, the V gene TRBV7-2; D possibly corresponds to TRBD2 (6 bases). The CDR3 is made up of 15 amino acids. CDR1 is SGHTA, CDR2 FQGNSA, per germline. V gave up 4 bases and J gave up 5 bases, with 17 bases separating them. CDR3 sequence: CASSSHAGTTETQYF. The CDR3 DNA reads TGTGCCAGCAGCTCCCACGCGGGGACGACGGAGACCCAGTACTTC.

The chain joins TRBV7-9 to TRBJ2-3; D not certain. V gave up 1 base and J gave up 2 bases, with 7 bases separating them. The germline CDR1 and CDR2 sequences are SEHNR and FQNEAQ (reference sequence). This CDR3 contains 14 residues. CDR3: CASSLVGDTDTQYF. Here the CDR3 DNA reads TGTGCCAGCAGCTTAGTTGGGGACACAGATACGCAGTATTTT. Using reference TRBV7-9 and TRBJ2-3 for the parts outside the CDR3, the full variable domain is DTGVSQNPRHKITKRGQNVTFRCDPISEHNRLYWYRQTLGQGPEFLTYFQNEAQLEKSRLLSDRFSAERPKGSFSTLEIQRTEQGDSAMYLCASSLVGDTDTQYFGPGTRLTVL.

The chain joins TRBV18 to TRBJ2-1, with D tentatively TRBD1 or TRBD2 (5 bases each). The CDR3 contains 14 residues. Germline assignment: CDR1 KGHSH and CDR2 LQKENI. The V end was cut by 3 bases, the J end by 8 bases, with 14 bases between. This CDR3 reads CASSPWDQQDEQFF. The CDR3 DNA reads as TGTGCCAGCTCACCTTGGGACCAGCAGGATGAGCAGTTCTTC.

This sequence joins TRBV5-4 and TRBJ1-1, with D perhaps matching TRBD1 (5 bases). The CDR3 totals 13 residues. V lost 4 bases to trimming and J lost 3 bases, with 10 bases between them. Germline CDR1 SGHNT, CDR2 YYREEE (reference sequence). As DNA, the CDR3 is TGTGCCAGCAGCAACGGGGGGGACACTGAAGCTTTCTTT. This gives the protein CASSNGGDTEAFF.

Comments on this clone: The sample carries other DNA sequences with the same CDR3. This chain connects TRBV28 to TRBJ1-2; no definite D call. V gave up 2 bases and J gave up 4 bases, with 8 bases separating them. The CDR3 runs to 13 residues. Germline values: CDR1 MDHEN, CDR2 SYDVKM. The CDR3 DNA is TGTGCCAGCAGTTTAGCCGGCAGCTATGGCTACACCTTC. Translation gives CASSLAGSYGYTF.

The chain carries TRBV7-9 and TRBJ1-5; D is perhaps TRBD1 (5 bases). In germline, CDR1 is SEHNR, CDR2 FQNEAQ (reference sequence). Trimming removed 2 bases at V and 2 bases at J, with 7 bases between. This CDR3 spans 14 amino acids. The CDR3 DNA sequence: TGTGCCAGCAGCTTACAAGGGGGCAATCAGCCCCAGCATTTT. Translating gives CASSLQGGNQPQHF.

The chain joins TRBV5-1 to TRBJ2-1; 9 bases map to TRBD1. Losses at the gene ends were 2 bases for V and 7 bases for J; bases not matched to a gene: 4. The length of the CDR3 is 14 residues. Germline lookup yields CDR1 SGHRS and CDR2 YFSETQ. DNA for the CDR3: TGCGCCAGCAGCTTCCGGACAGGGGTAAATGAGCAGTTCTTC. Translated, it gives CASSFRTGVNEQFF.

This clone has just one count. Other DNA sequences from this sample encode an identical CDR3 as well. The chain combines TRBV4-1 with TRBJ2-7; the match to TRBD1 covers 11 bases. J was trimmed by 3 bases and V by 4 bases; bases with no gene match: 2. CDR3 size: 14 residues. Germline lookup yields CDR1 MGHRA and CDR2 YSYEKL. The CDR3 nucleotides are TGCGCCAGCAGCCCTGGGACAGGGGGCTACGAGCAGTACTTC. This gives the protein CASSPGTGGYEQYF.

The chain uses TRBV2 and TRBJ2-7, with 12 bases fitting TRBD2. The V gene's germline CDR1 is SNHLY and CDR2 FYNNEI. Trimming cost V 10 bases and J 4 bases; bases outside gene matches: 14. The CDR3 spans 16 residues. CDR3 nucleotide sequence: TGTGCCATCTTAAACTCGAGGACTAGCGGGGATTACGAGCAGTACTTC. The encoded protein is CAILNSRTSGDYEQYF.

The chain links TRBV6-5 to TRBJ2-2, with D perhaps matching TRBD1 (6 bases). Germline-derived CDR1 and CDR2 are MNHEY and SVGAGI. Between the trimmed V and J ends, which lost 6 bases and 6 bases, there was a span of 11 bases. The CDR3 length is 13 residues. For the CDR3, the DNA is TGTGCCAGCAGCGCCACAGGGCCCGGGGAGCTGTTTTTT. It is translated as CASSATGPGELFF.

The rearrangement links TRBV5-1 to TRBJ1-1; D gene unclear. Trimming removed 4 bases at V and 2 bases at J, with 9 bases between. The CDR3 runs 13 residues. Germline V lookup: CDR1 SGHRS, CDR2 YFSETQ. CDR3 nucleotide sequence: TGCGCCAGCAGCGGTGACGGAAACACTGAAGCTTTCTTT. Protein: CASSGDGNTEAFF.

V usage is TRBV6-5 and J usage is TRBJ2-7; D unclear. The CDR3 covers 11 residues. Trimming removed 5 bases at V and 2 bases at J, with 4 bases between. CDR1 is MNHEY, CDR2 SVGAGI, per germline. The CDR3 loop reads CASSVTYEQYV. The CDR3 DNA reads as TGTGCCAGCAGTGTTACCTACGAGCAGTACGTC.

The chain carries TRBV4-3 and TRBJ2-3; no clear D gene. Trimming pared 0 bases from V and 6 bases from J, leaving 13 bases between. Germline CDR1 reads LGHNA; CDR2 reads YSLEER. The CDR3 loop spans 15 amino acids. CDR3 region: CASSQDLTIGDTQYF. CDR3 in DNA: TGCGCCAGCAGCCAAGATTTGACCATCGGGGATACGCAGTATTTT.

This rearrangement joins TRBV14 to TRBJ1-2; D may be TRBD1 (6 bases). Per germline, CDR1 SGHDN and CDR2 FVKESK. Trimming took off 3 bases at V and 8 bases at J, with 10 bases between the two ends. The CDR3 runs to 12 residues. Written as DNA, the CDR3 is TGTGCCAGCAGCCAGGGGGCTTGGGGCTACACCTTC. The encoded protein is CASSQGAWGYTF.

This rearrangement joins TRBV6-5 to TRBJ2-3; D might be TRBD2 (5 bases). There are 15 residues in the CDR3. Between the trimmed V and J ends, which lost 5 bases and 2 bases, there was a span of 14 bases. Per germline, CDR1 MNHEY and CDR2 SVGAGI. CDR3 amino acids: CASSGGLSLTDTQYF. In DNA form, the CDR3 reads TGTGCCAGCAGTGGAGGATTGAGCCTCACAGATACGCAGTATTTT.

The chain joins TRBV7-8 to TRBJ2-7; D gene unclear. Trimming cost V 4 bases and J 2 bases, with 12 bases left between them. Germline V lookup: CDR1 SGHVS, CDR2 FQNEAQ. The CDR3 spans 14 residues. CDR3 DNA: TGTGCCAGCAGCTGGGCAGGTAGCCCCTACGAGCAGTACGTC. This gives the protein CASSWAGSPYEQYV.

J is TRBJ2-7 and V is TRBV7-9, with D possibly TRBD1 on 5 matching bases. The CDR3 spans 12 residues. The germline V gene encodes CDR1 SEHNR and CDR2 FQNEAQ (reference sequence). V shed 3 bases and J shed 6 bases, with 9 bases lying between them. This chain's CDR3 is CASSFGAGEQYF. CDR3 bases: TGTGCCAGCAGCTTTGGGGCCGGCGAGCAGTACTTC.

The chain couples TRBV29-1 to TRBJ1-3; D gene uncertain. V was cut by 6 bases and J by 0 bases, with 12 bases left in between. The CDR3 runs 14 residues. CDR1 and CDR2 (germline): SQVTM, ANQGSEA. CDR3 nucleotides: TGCAGCGTAGAGGACGGAATCTCTGGAAACACCATATATTTT. It codes for CSVEDGISGNTIYF.

The V gene is TRBV27, the J gene TRBJ2-7, with 11 bases identical to TRBD2. After removal of 4 bases from V and 4 bases from J, the junction contained 3 bases not matched to a gene. Looked up from germline, CDR1 is MNHEY and CDR2 is SMNVEV (reference sequence). This CDR3 has 14 amino acids. DNA for the CDR3: TGTGCCAGCAGTTCCCTAGCGGGAGGATACGAGCAGTACTTC. As protein: CASSSLAGGYEQYF.

This chain connects TRBV11-2 to TRBJ2-7; maybe TRBD1 (6 bases). CDR1 is SGHAT and CDR2 is FQNNGV in the germline V gene. The ends were cut back, 6 bases at V and 4 bases at J, with 16 bases in the middle. CDR3 length: 14 amino acids. The CDR3 sequence: CASSSTGNRYEQYF. The CDR3 nucleotides are TGTGCCAGCAGTTCAACAGGGAACAGATACGAGCAGTACTTC. The complete variable domain, with remaining parts taken from reference TRBV11-2 and TRBJ2-7, reads EAGVAQSPRYKIIEKRQSVAFWCNPISGHATLYWYQQILGQGPKLLIQFQNNGVVDDSQLPKDRFSAERLKGVDSTLKIQPAKLEDSAVYLCASSSTGNRYEQYFGPGTRLTVT.

This clone has only a few counts. The chain couples TRBV30 to TRBJ2-1; 14 nucleotides match TRBD2. V shed 5 bases and J 2 bases; nucleotides not matched to a gene: 5. CDR1 is GTSNPN, CDR2 SVGIG, per germline (reference sequence). The CDR3 has 16 residues. CDR3 DNA sequence: TGTGCCTGGGGGGGACTAGCGGGAGATACCTACAATGAGCAGTTCTTC. Its translation: CAWGGLAGDTYNEQFF.

The V and J genes are TRBV28 and TRBJ1-5, with D possibly being TRBD1 (6 bases). V lost 4 bases and J lost 4, with 8 bases in between. Per the germline V gene, CDR1 is MDHEN and CDR2 is SYDVKM. The CDR3 contains 13 residues. For the CDR3, the DNA is TGTGCCAGCAGTTCACAGGGTAATCAGCCCCAGCATTTT. Its protein is CASSSQGNQPQHF.

As DNA, the CDR3 is TGCGCCAGCAGCCAAGGGACAGCGATCCAAGAAGAGACCCAGTACTTC. Protein sequence: CASSQGTAIQEETQYF. V and J are TRBV4-1 and TRBJ2-5; maybe TRBD1 (6 bases). Germline-derived CDR1 and CDR2 are MGHRA and YSYEKL. Between the trimmed V and J ends, which lost 1 base and 3 bases, there was a span of 15 bases. The CDR3 runs 16 residues.

The chain carries TRBV18 and TRBJ2-3; 7 bases agree with TRBD1. Germline CDR1 reads KGHSH; CDR2 reads LQKENI. There are 13 residues in the CDR3. J gave up 5 bases and V 8 bases, and 7 bases lay outside the gene matches. Written as DNA, the CDR3 is TGTGCCAGCGCAACAGGGGTTATAGATACGCAGTATTTT. Amino acid sequence: CASATGVIDTQYF.

The chain recombines TRBV10-3 with TRBJ1-2, with unresolved D. From germline, CDR1 is ENHRY and CDR2 SYGVKD. Between the trimmed V and J ends, which lost 0 bases and 4 bases, there was a span of 9 bases. CDR3 length: 14 residues. The CDR3 DNA reads as TGTGCCATCAGTGAGTCTTTCCCGACCTATGGCTACACCTTC. Residues: CAISESFPTYGYTF.

The chain recombines TRBV5-1 with TRBJ1-3; tentatively, D is TRBD1 (6 bases). The ends were cut back, 3 bases at V and 0 bases at J, with 10 bases in the middle. The CDR3 consists of 15 residues. The germline V gene encodes CDR1 SGHRS and CDR2 YFSETQ. The CDR3 reads CASSSQGYSGNTIYF. The CDR3 coding sequence is TGCGCCAGCAGCTCACAGGGTTACTCTGGAAACACCATATATTTT.

This chain connects TRBV2 to TRBJ1-1; 8 nucleotides align to TRBD1. Trimming removed 6 bases from V and 0 bases from J; junction bases left unmatched: 6. Germline V gene data show CDR1 as SNHLY and CDR2 as FYNNEI. CDR3 length: 15 residues. The CDR3 sequence is CASSIQGGVNTEAFF. The CDR3 region has the DNA TGTGCCAGCAGCATACAGGGGGGAGTGAACACTGAAGCTTTCTTT.

This chain uses TRBV19 with TRBJ2-5, with D perhaps being TRBD1 or TRBD2 (5 bases each). The germline CDR1 and CDR2 sequences are LNHDA and SQIVND (reference sequence). The CDR3 is 14 amino acids. The V gene lost 3 bases and the J gene lost 1 base, with 9 bases spanning the gap. The CDR3 loop is CASSIWGIQETQYF. The CDR3 bases are TGTGCCAGTAGTATCTGGGGGATCCAAGAGACCCAGTACTTC.

V gene TRBV9 combines with J gene TRBJ1-3; possible D gene TRBD1, 5 bases. CDR3 length: 15 residues. Germline V gene lookup returns CDR1 SGDLS and CDR2 YYNGEE. V was trimmed by 4 bases and J by 0 bases, leaving 11 bases between them. The CDR3: CASSLGRDSGNTIYF. CDR3 sequence (DNA): TGTGCCAGCAGCTTGGGACGGGACTCTGGAAACACCATATATTTT.

The genes are TRBV7-2 and TRBJ2-5; TRBD2 matches 11 bases. The germline gives CDR1 SGHTA, CDR2 FQGNSA. CDR3 length: 19 amino acids. Trimming took 5 bases from V and 4 from J; bases not matched to a gene: 18. CDR3 DNA: TGTGCCAGCAGCCCGCTCCCTATGTCGACTAGCGGGGAACTAGAGACCCAGTACTTC. This sequence encodes CASSPLPMSTSGELETQYF. Full variable domain (missing parts from reference TRBV7-2 and TRBJ2-5): GAGVSQSPSNKVTEKGKDVELRCDPISGHTALYWYRQSLGQGLEFLIYFQGNSAPDKSGLPSDRFSAERTGGSVSTLTIQRTQQEDSAVYLCASSPLPMSTSGELETQYFGPGTRLLVL.

This rearrangement joins TRBV11-3 to TRBJ2-7; 10 bases line up with TRBD1. The CDR3 extends over 13 amino acids. After removal of 4 bases from V and 6 bases from J, the junction contained 3 bases not matched to a gene. Germline V lookup: CDR1 SGHNT, CDR2 YENEEA. The DNA for the CDR3 is TGTGCCAGCAGCTCCGGACAGGGGGTCGAGCAGTACTTC. As protein: CASSSGQGVEQYF.

The gene calls are TRBV5-1 and TRBJ2-2, with 10 bases matching TRBD1. CDR1 SGHRS and CDR2 YFSETQ come from the germline V gene. This CDR3 is 18 amino acids long. V was clipped by 5 bases and J by 4 bases; unmatched bases: 14. The CDR3 DNA reads as TGCGCCAGCAGTCCCGGGACAGGGGAAATGGCGGGCACCGGGGAGCTGTTTTTT. It is translated as CASSPGTGEMAGTGELFF.